This T cell receptor (beta chain) was observed in a study of shared clonotypes between healthy human individuals. Whole-study findings and limits: Only a few donors were included, so the genetic and exposure-history diversity represented was limited.

The CDR3 covers 13 residues. Germline CDR1 is GTSNPN and CDR2 is SVGIG (reference sequence). Trimming pared 0 bases from V and 2 bases from J, leaving 7 bases between. At deep level, the assay was performed. The assay was immunoSEQ multiplex PCR, and TCRdb's table has in-frame clones only and misses some. The sample lists roughly 2.6 million clones; about 92% were seen once. CD45RA+ naive and CD45RA-negative memory subsets were separated from CD4+ cells. Concerning this clone itself: Antigen unknown. Distinct nucleotide sequences in the sample also encode this CDR3.

The sample consisted of naive CD4+ T cells sorted from blood. As to subset: CD45RA+ positively selected. This sequence joins TRBV30 and TRBJ1-1; D unclear. The receptor comes from a man aged 18 to 30 in good health. For the CDR3, the DNA is TGTGCCTGGAGTGTGCAGCGTAACACTGAAGCTTTCTTT. It yields the protein CAWSVQRNTEAFF. The whole variable domain, remainder taken from reference TRBV30 and TRBJ1-1, is SQTIHQWPATLVQPVGSPLSLECTVEGTSNPNLYWYRQAAGRGLQLLFYSVGIGQISSEVPQNLSASRPQDRQFILSSKKLLLSDSGFYLCAWSVQRNTEAFFGQGTRLTVV.